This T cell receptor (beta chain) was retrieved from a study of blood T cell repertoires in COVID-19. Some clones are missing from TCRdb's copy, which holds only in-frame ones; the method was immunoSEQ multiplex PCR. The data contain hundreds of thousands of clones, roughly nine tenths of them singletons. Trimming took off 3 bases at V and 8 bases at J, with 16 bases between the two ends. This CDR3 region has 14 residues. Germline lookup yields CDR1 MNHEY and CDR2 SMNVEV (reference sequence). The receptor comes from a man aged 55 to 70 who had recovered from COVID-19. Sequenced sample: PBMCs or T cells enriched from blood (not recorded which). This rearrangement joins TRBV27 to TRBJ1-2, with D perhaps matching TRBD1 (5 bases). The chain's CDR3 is CASSFLGGVRGYTF. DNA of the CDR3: TGTGCCAGCAGTTTCTTAGGAGGGGTTAGGGGCTACACCTTC.